The next 23 T cell receptor beta chains were all read from a single sample in a study of cytomegalovirus exposure and HLA in healthy donors. Method: immunoSEQ multiplex PCR; TCRdb's copy keeps in-frame clones and lacks some. The top ten hold 2% to 2.5% of the sample, which has around 160,000 clones, around 85% seen once. The sequenced material came from PBMCs. These receptor sequences come from a man aged 30-40 years in good health and CMV-seropositive.

V gene TRBV11-2 combines with J gene TRBJ1-6; D gene unclear. V was pared by 4 bases and J by 8 bases, with 15 bases between. Germline V CDR1 and CDR2: SGHAT, FQNNGV. The CDR3 extends over 15 amino acids. CDR3 sequence: CASSSPREFYSPLHF. For the CDR3, the DNA is TGTGCCAGCAGCTCGCCCCGGGAGTTCTATTCACCCCTCCACTTT. Variable domain in full (rest from reference TRBV11-2 and TRBJ1-6): EAGVAQSPRYKIIEKRQSVAFWCNPISGHATLYWYQQILGQGPKLLIQFQNNGVVDDSQLPKDRFSAERLKGVDSTLKIQPAKLEDSAVYLCASSSPREFYSPLHFGNGTRLTVT.

This chain joins TRBV5-1 and TRBJ2-7; 9 bases are a match to TRBD1. The CDR3 sequence is 18 residues long. The junction had 22 bases not matched to a gene; V was cut back by 7 bases and J by 5 bases. The germline V gene encodes CDR1 SGHRS and CDR2 YFSETQ. DNA for the CDR3: TGCGCCAGCCGTCCGGGACAGGGAGGACCAAGACGTGGAAACGAGCAGTACTTC. Amino acid sequence: CASRPGQGGPRRGNEQYF.

This rearrangement joins TRBV5-6 to TRBJ2-1; no reliable D call. There are 11 residues in the CDR3. Germline CDR1 is SGHDT and CDR2 is YYEEEE. V was cut by 1 base and J by 12 bases, with 8 bases left in between. The CDR3: CASSLLSRQFF. DNA of the CDR3: TGTGCCAGCAGCTTGTTGAGCCGGCAGTTCTTC.

This chain connects TRBV5-1 to TRBJ2-2, with 13 bases lining up with TRBD2. This CDR3 contains 18 residues. With 1 base clipped from V and 3 bases from J, the junction kept 6 bases outside the gene matches. The V gene's germline CDR1 is SGHRS and CDR2 YFSETQ. The CDR3 here is CASSLKGLAGEYTGELFF. DNA for the CDR3: TGCGCCAGCAGCTTGAAAGGACTAGCGGGGGAATACACCGGGGAGCTGTTTTTT.

This clone was observed a handful of times. The V gene is TRBV5-1, the J gene TRBJ1-2, with D perhaps TRBD1 (6 bases). Trimming pared 0 bases from V and 10 bases from J, leaving 7 bases between. The CDR3 covers 11 residues. The germline CDR1 and CDR2 sequences are SGHRS and YFSETQ. The CDR3 DNA reads as TGCGCCAGCAGCTTGGCAGGGGCCTACACCTTC. Residues: CASSLAGAYTF.

The chain employs TRBV18 and TRBJ2-7; D unresolved. V dropped 0 bases and J dropped 9 bases, with 12 bases sitting between them. The germline gives CDR1 KGHSH, CDR2 LQKENI. The CDR3 consists of 13 residues. The CDR3 is CASSPPETSSQYF. Here the CDR3 DNA reads TGTGCCAGCTCACCACCGGAGACTTCTTCGCAGTACTTC.

This clone appeared once. CDR3 sequence: CASSAIGGSGGETQYF. CDR3 DNA sequence: TGTGCCAGTAGTGCGATTGGTGGTAGCGGGGGGGAGACCCAGTACTTC. V gene TRBV19 combines with J gene TRBJ2-5, with 10 positions matching TRBD2. The CDR3 covers 16 residues. V shed 5 bases, J shed 5 bases, and the junction held 11 bases outside the gene matches. Germline-derived CDR1 and CDR2 are LNHDA and SQIVND (reference sequence).

This clone was seen only once. V and J are TRBV5-1 and TRBJ2-7; D might be TRBD1 (5 bases). The CDR3 is made up of 13 amino acids. Per germline, CDR1 SGHRS and CDR2 YFSETQ. V was trimmed by 6 bases and J by 3 bases, leaving 13 bases between them. The CDR3 sequence: CASTPRESYEQYF. The CDR3 bases are TGCGCCAGCACCCCCAGGGAAAGCTACGAGCAGTACTTC.

The chain combines TRBV18 with TRBJ2-3; 10 bases fit TRBD2. The V gene end was trimmed by 5 bases and the J gene end by 5 bases; junction bases not matched to a gene: 13. The germline CDR1 and CDR2 sequences are KGHSH and LQKENI. This CDR3 is built from 17 residues. The CDR3 protein is CASSIWKSGGAGDTQYF. Here the CDR3 DNA reads TGTGCCAGCTCAATATGGAAGAGCGGGGGGGCCGGAGATACGCAGTATTTT.

This clone has just a few counts. This chain links TRBV5-1 with TRBJ2-7, with D possibly matching TRBD1 (5 bases). Germline V gene sequence: CDR1 SGHRS, CDR2 YFSETQ. V was clipped by 2 bases and J by 6 bases, with 15 bases between them. The CDR3 is 14 amino acids. The CDR3 region has the DNA TGCGCCAGCAGCTTCGGCTTCTCAGGGCCCGAGCAGTACTTC. Protein product: CASSFGFSGPEQYF.

This clone was detected a few times. V and J are TRBV5-6 and TRBJ1-3; 8 nucleotides line up with TRBD1. Germline CDR1 reads SGHDT; CDR2 reads YYEEEE. The V and J ends lost 4 bases and 6 bases, in that order; junction bases with no gene match: 9. CDR3 size: 15 residues. The CDR3 loop is CASSTTGEGTNTIYF. In nucleotides, the CDR3 is TGTGCCAGCAGCACGACAGGGGAAGGTACAAACACCATATATTTT.

The sample holds one count of this clone. This sequence joins TRBV10-3 and TRBJ2-5, with 8 nucleotides matching TRBD1. V lost 7 bases and J lost 2; bases outside the gene matches: 9. CDR1 is ENHRY, CDR2 SYGVKD, per germline. The CDR3 loop spans 15 amino acids. DNA of the CDR3: TGTGCCATCACCAACATCGGACAGGGACAAGAGACCCAGTACTTC. Protein product: CAITNIGQGQETQYF.

The chain recombines TRBV5-3 with TRBJ2-7; 8 bases agree with TRBD1. TRBV5-3 belongs to the ORF category, with a function that is uncertain. V dropped 7 bases and J dropped 2; count of bases not matched to a gene: 20. The CDR3 runs to 18 residues. CDR3 in amino acids: CARGVRGQALSPTYEQYF. The CDR3 bases are TGTGCCAGAGGAGTGCGGGGACAGGCCTTGTCCCCTACCTACGAGCAGTACTTC.

The gene calls are TRBV6-5 and TRBJ1-6; D is unresolved. The CDR3 totals 13 residues. The germline gives CDR1 MNHEY, CDR2 SVGAGI. The V end lost 6 bases, the J end lost 8 bases, and 11 bases lay between the germline ends. In nucleotides, the CDR3 is TGTGCCAGCAGCCAAAAGGGAGATTCACCCCTCCACTTT. Its translation: CASSQKGDSPLHF.

The gene calls are TRBV29-1 and TRBJ2-1; 8 bases agree with TRBD2. The CDR3 extends over 14 amino acids. Germline CDR1 SQVTM, CDR2 ANQGSEA. Trimming at V came to 6 bases and at J to 4 bases, leaving 8 bases not matched to a gene. For the CDR3, the DNA is TGCAGCGTGGGGCTAGCGGGCCCTTACAATGAGCAGTTCTTC. This gives the protein CSVGLAGPYNEQFF.

In this sample, this clone turned up a few times. The chain is built from TRBV7-9 and TRBJ1-6; no clear D gene. The CDR3 has 15 residues. The V gene lost 5 bases and the J gene lost 6 bases, with 14 bases spanning the gap. Germline values: CDR1 SEHNR, CDR2 FQNEAQ (reference sequence). For the CDR3, the DNA is TGTGCCAGCAGCGCTAGTGGGTTAGCTAATTCACCCCTCCACTTT. Its protein product is CASSASGLANSPLHF.

J is TRBJ1-3 and V is TRBV12-5, with TRBD1 matching 7 bases. The CDR3 is made up of 16 amino acids. V was clipped by 3 bases and J by 0 bases; unmatched bases: 5. Germline-derived CDR1 and CDR2 are LGHNT and FRNRAP. This chain's CDR3 is CASGFWDSLSGNTIYF. The CDR3, as DNA: TGTGCTAGTGGTTTCTGGGACAGTCTCTCTGGAAACACCATATATTTT.

This clone was detected only a few times. This chain joins TRBV7-9 and TRBJ1-4; D possibly corresponds to TRBD1 (6 bases). This CDR3 is 16 amino acids long. Germline CDR1 reads SEHNR; CDR2 reads FQNEAQ (reference sequence). V lost 6 bases and J lost 4, with 18 bases in between. The CDR3 spells CASSSETTGDNEKLFF. For the CDR3, the DNA is TGTGCCAGCAGTTCTGAAACGACAGGCGATAATGAAAAACTGTTTTTT.

V and J are TRBV30 and TRBJ1-1, with TRBD1 matching 7 bases. Germline-derived CDR1 and CDR2 are GTSNPN and SVGIG (reference sequence). The CDR3 length is 15 residues. The V and J ends lost 1 base and 1 base, in that order; junction bases with no gene match: 6. The CDR3 here is CAWSGQGEANTEAFF. CDR3 sequence (DNA): TGTGCCTGGAGTGGCCAGGGGGAAGCGAACACTGAAGCTTTCTTT.

The rearrangement uses TRBV11-1 and TRBJ1-2; weak D call: TRBD1 (5 bases). From germline, CDR1 is SGHAT and CDR2 FQDESV (reference sequence). V was clipped by 6 bases and J by 2 bases, with 10 bases between them. The CDR3 runs to 13 residues. In DNA form, the CDR3 reads TGTGCCAGCAGGGTCGACAGAAACTATGGCTACACCTTC. Its protein is CASRVDRNYGYTF.

This clone appeared many times. The rearrangement joins TRBV6-5 to TRBJ2-5; the D gene is possibly TRBD1 (5 bases). The germline V gene has CDR1 MNHEY and CDR2 SVGAGI. There are 14 residues in the CDR3. Trimming pared 0 bases from V and 4 bases from J, leaving 9 bases between. The CDR3 DNA reads TGTGCCAGCAGTTACTCGCCAGGGCGAGAGACCCAGTACTTC. This encodes CASSYSPGRETQYF.

The rearrangement links TRBV27 to TRBJ1-6; maybe TRBD1 (5 bases). This CDR3 has 15 amino acids. Trimming removed 5 bases at V and 6 bases at J, with 14 bases between. Germline V gene sequence: CDR1 MNHEY, CDR2 SMNVEV (reference sequence). Written as DNA, the CDR3 is TGTGCCAGCAGTCCGGGACTCTCTTTTAATTCACCCCTCCACTTT. Residues: CASSPGLSFNSPLHF.

The chain joins TRBV30 to TRBJ2-7; 8 nucleotides align to TRBD2. The CDR3 has 15 amino acids. V lost 4 bases and J lost 0; bases outside the gene matches: 8. CDR1 and CDR2 (germline): GTSNPN, SVGIG (reference sequence). This CDR3 reads CAWMRPGGVSYEQYF. The DNA of the CDR3 is TGTGCCTGGATGCGCCCCGGGGGGGTCTCCTACGAGCAGTACTTC.